One and the same sample provided the 15 T cell receptor beta chains below, sequenced in a study of cytomegalovirus exposure and HLA in healthy donors. The PCR ran on 60 Vbeta and 13 Jbeta primers. Clones were read by immunoSEQ multiplex PCR, and TCRdb kept only the in-frame ones, dropping some. The table has approximately 150,000 clones, 65% to 80% seen once. The sample consisted of PBMCs. The origin of the receptors is a woman aged 35 to 49 in good health and CMV-seronegative.

This clone was recorded a few times. This chain uses TRBV7-2 with TRBJ2-7, with a possible D match to TRBD2 (6 bases). CDR3 size: 12 residues. The V end lost 10 bases, the J end lost 4 bases, and 14 bases lay between the germline ends. Germline values: CDR1 SGHTA, CDR2 FQGNSA. The CDR3 DNA is TGTGCCACCACCACGGGGAGGTACGAGCAGTACTTC. Translating gives CATTTGRYEQYF.

V and J are TRBV5-6 and TRBJ2-2, with 8 bases aligning to TRBD2. CDR1 and CDR2 from the germline V gene are SGHDT and YYEEEE. Trimming at V came to 2 bases and at J to 4 bases, leaving 7 bases not matched to a gene. CDR3 length equals 16 residues. Written as DNA, the CDR3 is TGTGCCAGCAGCTTCCCTCCGGGGGGGACCACCGGGGAGCTGTTTTTT. Translated, it gives CASSFPPGGTTGELFF.

The V gene is TRBV29-1, the J gene TRBJ1-4; possibly TRBD1 for D (5 bases). The CDR3 has 13 residues. The V end was cut by 5 bases, the J end by 0 bases, with 7 bases between. Germline CDR1 SQVTM, CDR2 ANQGSEA. CDR3 nucleotide sequence: TGCAGCGTTCGGACACCAACTAATGAAAAACTGTTTTTT. Its protein is CSVRTPTNEKLFF.

The chain combines TRBV30 with TRBJ1-5; D possibly corresponds to TRBD1 (6 bases). The V gene's germline CDR1 is GTSNPN and CDR2 SVGIG (reference sequence). This CDR3 region has 13 residues. V was cut by 1 base and J by 9 bases, with 13 bases left in between. CDR3 region: CAWSGQAQRPQHF. The DNA of the CDR3 is TGTGCCTGGAGTGGACAGGCCCAGCGGCCCCAGCATTTT.

This chain connects TRBV28 to TRBJ1-1; TRBD1 aligns across 10 bases. Germline assignment: CDR1 MDHEN and CDR2 SYDVKM. The CDR3 runs 13 residues. Trimming cost V 7 bases and J 5 bases; bases outside gene matches: 4. The CDR3 is CASTQGQGTEAFF. The CDR3 nucleotides read TGTGCCAGCACCCAGGGACAGGGGACTGAAGCTTTCTTT.

This chain connects TRBV27 to TRBJ2-7; 7 bases align to TRBD2. J gave up 0 bases and V 10 bases, and 9 bases lay outside the gene matches. Looked up from germline, CDR1 is MNHEY and CDR2 is SMNVEV (reference sequence). The CDR3 runs to 14 residues. This chain's CDR3 is CAKPRDYPSYEQYF. CDR3 sequence (DNA): TGTGCCAAGCCCCGGGACTATCCCTCCTACGAGCAGTACTTC.

The chain employs TRBV5-1 and TRBJ2-7; TRBD1 matches 10 bases. The CDR3 extends over 14 amino acids. The V gene's germline CDR1 is SGHRS and CDR2 YFSETQ. The V gene end was trimmed by 4 bases and the J gene end by 6 bases; junction bases not matched to a gene: 7. DNA of the CDR3: TGCGCCAGCAGCATCGGGACAGGGGAGGGCGAGCAGTACTTC. Translation gives CASSIGTGEGEQYF.

The chain joins TRBV11-2 to TRBJ2-7; TRBD2 matches at 7 bases. CDR1 and CDR2 from the germline V gene are SGHAT and FQNNGV. The V and J ends lost 3 bases and 1 base, in that order; junction bases with no gene match: 3. The CDR3 consists of 14 residues. This CDR3 reads CASSFSGPSYEQYF. CDR3 in DNA: TGTGCCAGCAGCTTTAGCGGGCCGTCCTACGAGCAGTACTTC.

The chain employs TRBV18 and TRBJ2-3; maybe TRBD2 (6 bases). Germline V lookup: CDR1 KGHSH, CDR2 LQKENI. Trimming took off 4 bases at V and 5 bases at J, with 13 bases between the two ends. This CDR3 region has 14 residues. The CDR3 here is CASSRGGSGDTQYF. The CDR3 DNA reads as TGTGCCAGCTCACGTGGTGGTAGCGGAGATACGCAGTATTTT.

At least ten counts were recorded for this clone. V gene TRBV6-4 combines with J gene TRBJ2-1, with TRBD2 matching 9 bases. The length of the CDR3 is 16 residues. The germline CDR1 and CDR2 sequences are MRHNA and SNTAGT. J gave up 0 bases and V 2 bases, and 2 bases lay outside the gene matches. This chain's CDR3 is CASSDEAGGSYNEQFF. The CDR3 DNA sequence: TGTGCCAGCAGTGACGAAGCGGGAGGCTCCTACAATGAGCAGTTCTTC.

This sequence joins TRBV9 and TRBJ2-5; 11 bases match TRBD2. Germline assignment: CDR1 SGDLS and CDR2 YYNGEE. Trimming at V came to 0 bases and at J to 2 bases, leaving 3 bases not matched to a gene. The CDR3 extends over 16 amino acids. The CDR3 region has the DNA TGTGCCAGCAGCGTAGGTCTAGCGGGGGGACAAGAGACCCAGTACTTC. Protein: CASSVGLAGGQETQYF.

This chain connects TRBV9 to TRBJ2-2, with 7 bases identical to TRBD2. With 4 bases clipped from V and 1 base from J, the junction kept 1 base outside the gene matches. Germline CDR1 is SGDLS and CDR2 is YYNGEE. This CDR3 has 14 residues. The CDR3 spells CASSIAGNTGELFF. CDR3 DNA sequence: TGTGCCAGCAGCATAGCGGGGAACACCGGGGAGCTGTTTTTT.

This chain uses TRBV19 with TRBJ2-7, with 10 bases fitting TRBD1. The CDR3 extends over 13 amino acids. Per germline, CDR1 LNHDA and CDR2 SQIVND (reference sequence). V lost 5 bases to trimming and J lost 4 bases; unmatched junction nucleotides: 2. In DNA form, the CDR3 reads TGTGCCAGTAGTGTGGGACAGGGGTACGAGCAGTACTTC. Its translation: CASSVGQGYEQYF.

The chain has TRBV4-1 and TRBJ2-3; 9 bases are a match to TRBD1. V dropped 4 bases and J dropped 6; count of bases not matched to a gene: 11. There are 16 residues in the CDR3. Germline CDR1 and CDR2: MGHRA and YSYEKL. For the CDR3, the DNA is TGCGCCAGCAGCCGGCGGGACAGGGTATTTTTGGATACGCAGTATTTT. This gives the protein CASSRRDRVFLDTQYF.

The chain joins TRBV21-1 to TRBJ1-5. TRBV21-1 is shown as a pseudogene. The CDR3 consists of 15 residues. In DNA form, the CDR3 reads TGTGCCAGCAGCAGCGGGATCATCCCGCAACAGCCCCAGCATTTT. Translation gives CASSSGIIPQQPQHF.